This passage covers 31 T cell receptor beta chains from one sample sequenced in a study of Ad26.COV2.S vaccination and SARS-CoV-2 variants. Generated by immunoSEQ multiplex PCR, the TCRdb table keeps only in-frame clones and is missing some. The data contain hundreds of thousands of clones, approximately 88% of them seen just once; the ten biggest clones take up over 1.3%. Treatment in this sample: some 20 received Ad26.COV2.S at low or high dose, single or two shots; several received placebo; per-sample allocation not given. Samples analyzed were those drawn on day 63 after the first vaccine or placebo injection. Sequenced here: peripheral blood, sampled in a trial of Ad26.COV2.S vaccine versus placebo. These receptors were taken from a person between 18 and 59 years old who received the Ad26.COV2.S COVID-19 vaccine or a placebo.

This clone has just one count. The chain employs TRBV15 and TRBJ2-1, with D possibly being TRBD2 (6 bases). The ends were cut back, 0 bases at V and 8 bases at J, with 14 bases in the middle. Germline V gene data show CDR1 as LNHNV and CDR2 as YYDKDF (reference sequence). The CDR3 extends over 15 amino acids. The CDR3: CATSRDPDGGDEQFF. In DNA, the CDR3 is TGTGCCACCAGCAGAGACCCCGACGGGGGTGATGAGCAGTTCTTC.

The chain couples TRBV10-3 to TRBJ1-2; D is unresolved. Germline assignment: CDR1 ENHRY and CDR2 SYGVKD. This CDR3 has 12 residues. Trimming removed 5 bases from V and 4 bases from J, with 8 bases in between. In DNA, the CDR3 is TGTGCCATCAGTCTAGACGGCTATGGCTACACCTTC. This encodes CAISLDGYGYTF.

In nucleotides, the CDR3 is TGTGCCAGCAGCAAGACGTCTGGGGCCAACGTCCTGACTTTC. Translated, it gives CASSKTSGANVLTF. The chain joins TRBV13 to TRBJ2-6, with D unclear. Looked up from germline, CDR1 is PRHDT and CDR2 is FYEKMQ (reference sequence). There are 14 residues in the CDR3. Trimming removed 5 bases at V and 1 base at J, with 6 bases between.

The chain has TRBV6-2 or TRBV6-3 and TRBJ2-7; D may be TRBD1 (7 bases). CDR1 and CDR2 from the germline V gene are MNHEY and SVGEGT. The length of the CDR3 is 11 residues. Trimming took off 6 bases at V and 13 bases at J, with 16 bases between the two ends. Here the CDR3 reads CASSRGQDYYF. The CDR3 nucleotides are TGTGCCAGCAGCCGCGGACAGGACTACTACTTC.

This chain connects TRBV9 to TRBJ2-7; TRBD1 matches 8 bases. The CDR3 is 14 residues long. Unmatched junction bases numbered 12, after V lost 0 bases and J lost 13 bases. From germline, CDR1 is SGDLS and CDR2 YYNGEE. CDR3 sequence reads: CASSVAQQGGSRYF. The CDR3 coding sequence is TGTGCCAGCAGCGTAGCTCAACAGGGGGGTTCGCGTTACTTC.

The chain has TRBV24-1 and TRBJ2-5; 10 bases are a match to TRBD1. V lost 0 bases and J lost 5; bases outside the gene matches: 2. CDR3 length: 15 residues. In germline, CDR1 is KGHDR, CDR2 SFDVKD. The CDR3 DNA reads as TGTGCCACCAGTGATTTGGACAGGGGGCTTGAGACCCAGTACTTC. It translates to CATSDLDRGLETQYF.

V is TRBV27 and J is TRBJ2-7, with 14 positions matching TRBD2. The germline gives CDR1 MNHEY, CDR2 SMNVEV (reference sequence). With V trimmed by 2 bases and J by 2 bases, 2 bases remained unmatched. The CDR3 extends over 16 amino acids. CDR3 sequence: CASSLGLAGGTYEQYF. In DNA form, the CDR3 reads TGTGCCAGCAGTTTAGGACTAGCGGGGGGTACCTACGAGCAGTACTTC.

The chain joins TRBV20-1 to TRBJ1-3; D not certain. CDR3 length: 11 residues. Trimming took off 3 bases at V and 2 bases at J, with 2 bases between the two ends. Germline lookup yields CDR1 DFQATT and CDR2 SNEGSKA (reference sequence). The CDR3 here is CSARAGNTIYF. The CDR3, as DNA: TGCAGTGCTAGGGCTGGAAACACCATATATTTT.

The rearrangement uses TRBV7-9 and TRBJ1-4; no reliable D call. The CDR3 extends over 13 amino acids. V was clipped by 1 base and J by 8 bases, with 8 bases between them. Germline assignment: CDR1 SEHNR and CDR2 FQNEAQ (reference sequence). CDR3 amino acids: CASSLEGSEKLFF. DNA for the CDR3: TGTGCCAGCAGCTTAGAGGGATCCGAAAAACTGTTTTTT.

This clone was counted a single time. The V and J genes are TRBV5-1 and TRBJ2-1, with no clear D. The germline gives CDR1 SGHRS, CDR2 YFSETQ. CDR3 length equals 15 residues. Trimming took off 4 bases at V and 0 bases at J, with 11 bases between the two ends. The CDR3 is CASSLAALSYNEQFF. The CDR3 DNA is TGCGCCAGCAGCCTGGCCGCCCTCTCCTACAATGAGCAGTTCTTC.

The CDR3 nucleotides read TGTGCCACCAGTGCCGCTCGGGCTAGCGGCTACAATGAGCAGTTCTTC. Protein: CATSAARASGYNEQFF. The chain uses TRBV24-1 and TRBJ2-1; 7 bases align to TRBD2. This CDR3 contains 16 residues. V dropped 5 bases and J dropped 3; count of bases not matched to a gene: 9. The germline V gene has CDR1 KGHDR and CDR2 SFDVKD.

The chain carries TRBV5-4 and TRBJ2-2, with D possibly being TRBD1 or TRBD2 (6 bases each). The CDR3 loop spans 15 amino acids. With 4 bases removed from V and 7 bases from J, the gap between germline ends came to 17 bases. Germline V gene data show CDR1 as SGHNT and CDR2 as YYREEE (reference sequence). This CDR3 is CASSLWGASDGELFF. The CDR3 DNA sequence: TGTGCCAGCAGCCTGTGGGGGGCCAGTGACGGGGAGCTGTTTTTT.

V usage is TRBV13 and J usage is TRBJ1-4, with a possible D match to TRBD1 (6 bases). V lost 5 bases to trimming and J lost 7 bases, with 23 bases between them. Germline-derived CDR1 and CDR2 are PRHDT and FYEKMQ (reference sequence). CDR3 length: 17 residues. The CDR3 loop is CASSERTAGVMSEKLFF. The DNA for the CDR3 is TGTGCCAGCAGCGAGAGAACCGCAGGGGTTATGAGTGAAAAACTGTTTTTT.

This clone was counted only a few times. Other DNA sequences in this sample translate to the same CDR3. The chain joins TRBV6-6 to TRBJ1-2; the D is unclear. V lost 4 bases and J 2 bases, leaving 8 bases between the germline ends. Germline CDR1 MNHNY, CDR2 SVGAGI (reference sequence). This CDR3 region has 13 residues. The CDR3 spells CASSLTENYGYTF. As DNA, the CDR3 is TGTGCCAGCAGTTTGACTGAAAACTATGGCTACACCTTC.

CDR3 protein: CASSLGPYSNQPQHF. CDR3 in DNA: TGTGCCAGCAGTTTGGGGCCGTATAGCAATCAGCCCCAGCATTTT. The chain links TRBV28 to TRBJ1-5; D perhaps matches TRBD1 (5 bases). Per the germline V gene, CDR1 is MDHEN and CDR2 is SYDVKM. V dropped 3 bases and J dropped 0 bases, with 9 bases sitting between them. CDR3 size: 15 residues.

This clone was seen just once. V gene TRBV14 combines with J gene TRBJ1-1; D ambiguous. This CDR3 comprises 13 residues. CDR1 is SGHDN and CDR2 is FVKESK in the germline V gene. Trimming removed 5 bases at V and 6 bases at J, with 13 bases between. Here the CDR3 reads CASSAFEGSEAFF. The CDR3 nucleotides are TGTGCCAGCAGCGCGTTCGAGGGATCTGAAGCTTTCTTT.

This clone was picked up one time. The sample has other DNA sequences that encode this CDR3 too. V usage is TRBV6-5 and J usage is TRBJ2-7, with TRBD2 matching 9 bases. V lost 2 bases and J lost 2; bases outside the gene matches: 4. CDR1 MNHEY and CDR2 SVGAGI come from the germline V gene. There are 15 residues in the CDR3. The CDR3 reads CASSYGAGGTYEQYF. The DNA of the CDR3 is TGTGCCAGCAGTTACGGAGCGGGAGGCACCTACGAGCAGTACTTC.

This clone turned up a few times. This chain uses TRBV29-1 with TRBJ2-5, with D possibly being TRBD2 (7 bases). V lost 4 bases to trimming and J lost 5 bases, with 11 bases between them. Germline CDR1 is SQVTM and CDR2 is ANQGSEA. CDR3 length equals 12 residues. The CDR3 bases are TGCAGCGTTGCCGGGGGGCCTGAGACCCAGTACTTC. Translating gives CSVAGGPETQYF.

This clone has only one observation. This rearrangement joins TRBV5-8 to TRBJ1-5; TRBD1 matches at 7 bases. V dropped 0 bases and J dropped 7; count of bases not matched to a gene: 1. CDR3 length: 13 amino acids. Germline CDR1 is SGHTS and CDR2 is YDEGEE. Written as DNA, the CDR3 is TGTGCCAGCAGCTTGGACAGGGGACAGCCCCAGCATTTT. Residues: CASSLDRGQPQHF. Full variable domain (remainder filled in from reference TRBV5-8 and TRBJ1-5): EAGVTQSPTHLIKTRGQQATLRCSPISGHTSVYWYQQALGLGLQFLLWYDEGEERNRGNFPPRFSGRQFPNYSSELNVNALELEDSALYLCASSLDRGQPQHFGDGTRLSIL.

The V call is TRBV10-1, the J call TRBJ2-7; 8 bases are a match to TRBD1. Trimming took 2 bases from V and 3 from J; bases not matched to a gene: 3. From germline, CDR1 is WNHNN and CDR2 SYGVQD (reference sequence). The CDR3 is 14 residues long. CDR3 residues: CASSEPGQGYEQYF. CDR3 DNA sequence: TGCGCCAGCAGTGAGCCAGGACAGGGCTACGAGCAGTACTTC.

The chain has TRBV7-2 and TRBJ1-2; D is undetermined. The germline CDR1 and CDR2 sequences are SGHTA and FQGNSA. V lost 5 bases and J 3 bases, leaving 28 bases between the germline ends. This CDR3 has 19 residues. The CDR3 spells CASSPHAPLSGGLYYGYTF. In DNA, the CDR3 is TGTGCCAGCAGCCCACACGCCCCACTTAGCGGCGGATTATACTATGGCTACACCTTC.

The rearrangement links TRBV3-1 (or the pseudogene TRBV3-2) to TRBJ1-6; D perhaps matches TRBD1 (6 bases). Germline CDR1 and CDR2: LGHDT and YNNKEL (reference sequence). The V gene lost 4 bases and the J gene lost 10 bases, with 11 bases spanning the gap. The CDR3 is made up of 13 amino acids. The CDR3 region has the DNA TGTGCCAGCAGCCTACAGGGTTACTCACCCCTCCACTTT. As protein: CASSLQGYSPLHF.

This clone was counted a few times. The chain uses TRBV7-9 and TRBJ1-1, with D tentatively TRBD1 (6 bases). This CDR3 contains 15 residues. Germline assignment: CDR1 SEHNR and CDR2 FQNEAQ (reference sequence). V lost 1 base, J lost 4 bases, and 13 bases lay in between. This CDR3 is CASSLGFRGVTEAFF. The CDR3 nucleotides read TGTGCCAGCAGCTTAGGCTTTAGGGGGGTCACTGAAGCTTTCTTT.

The chain carries TRBV7-9 and TRBJ1-1; D is uncertain. V lost 5 bases and J 1 base, leaving 5 bases between the germline ends. CDR1 is SEHNR and CDR2 is FQNEAQ in the germline V gene (reference sequence). The CDR3 has 12 amino acids. DNA of the CDR3: TGTGCCAGCAGCAGGAGGAACACTGAAGCTTTCTTT. This encodes CASSRRNTEAFF.

V and J are TRBV7-9 and TRBJ2-4, with D hard to call. Germline-derived CDR1 and CDR2 are SEHNR and FQNEAQ (reference sequence). Deletions cut 2 bases from V and 7 bases from J, with 12 bases between. The CDR3 loop spans 14 amino acids. In DNA, the CDR3 is TGTGCCAGCAGCTTAACCGTAAAAGGGAACATTCAGTACTTC. The encoded protein is CASSLTVKGNIQYF.

This clone was counted a few times. Other DNA sequences in this specimen translate into the identical CDR3. The V and J genes are TRBV9 and TRBJ1-1, with 7 nucleotides matching TRBD1. V lost 4 bases and J lost 5; bases outside the gene matches: 8. The germline V gene has CDR1 SGDLS and CDR2 YYNGEE. This CDR3 spans 14 amino acids. DNA for the CDR3: TGTGCCAGCAGCCCTCAGACAGGGCGGACTGAAGCTTTCTTT. The encoded protein is CASSPQTGRTEAFF.

The chain carries TRBV9 and TRBJ1-1; no clear D. Germline V lookup: CDR1 SGDLS, CDR2 YYNGEE. The V and J ends lost 2 bases and 1 base respectively, with 6 bases between them. The CDR3 consists of 13 residues. CDR3 nucleotides: TGTGCCAGCAGCGTCCGGGGGAACACTGAAGCTTTCTTT. Protein product: CASSVRGNTEAFF. The complete variable domain, with remaining parts taken from reference TRBV9 and TRBJ1-1, reads DSGVTQTPKHLITATGQRVTLRCSPRSGDLSVYWYQQSLDQGLQFLIQYYNGEERAKGNILERFSAQQFPDLHSELNLSSLELGDSALYFCASSVRGNTEAFFGQGTRLTVV.

V is TRBV5-4 and J is TRBJ1-4; D is undetermined. Germline CDR1 SGHNT, CDR2 YYREEE (reference sequence). The CDR3 covers 14 residues. V lost 0 bases, J lost 5 bases, and 8 bases lay in between. This CDR3 is CASSLAGLNEKLFF. For the CDR3, the DNA is TGTGCCAGCAGCTTGGCAGGTCTCAATGAAAAACTGTTTTTT. Complete variable domain (other parts from reference TRBV5-4 and TRBJ1-4): ETGVTQSPTHLIKTRGQQVTLRCSSQSGHNTVSWYQQALGQGPQFIFQYYREEENGRGNFPPRFSGLQFPNYSSELNVNALELDDSALYLCASSLAGLNEKLFFGSGTQLSVL.

The chain recombines TRBV6-5 with TRBJ2-1; 7 bases match TRBD2. The length of the CDR3 is 15 residues. V lost 6 bases, J lost 3 bases, and 8 bases stayed unmatched. Per germline, CDR1 MNHEY and CDR2 SVGAGI. The CDR3 DNA reads TGTGCCAGCAGCCGGACTAGGGGACGCTACAATGAGCAGTTCTTC. It codes for CASSRTRGRYNEQFF.

In its sample, this clone was seen once. This chain joins TRBV5-4 and TRBJ2-1; 15 bases are a match to TRBD2. The CDR3 is made up of 16 amino acids. V lost 3 bases, J lost 4 bases, and 2 bases stayed unmatched. Germline values: CDR1 SGHNT, CDR2 YYREEE (reference sequence). The CDR3 spells CASSWGLAGGYNEQFF. DNA for the CDR3: TGTGCCAGCAGCTGGGGACTAGCGGGAGGTTACAATGAGCAGTTCTTC.

This clone showed up just once. The rearrangement uses TRBV7-2 and TRBJ1-1; D gene uncertain. V was pared by 1 base and J by 5 bases, with 8 bases between. Germline V gene lookup returns CDR1 SGHTA and CDR2 FQGNSA. CDR3 length: 13 amino acids. The CDR3 DNA sequence: TGTGCCAGCAGCTTAGGTAGGGAAACTGAAGCTTTCTTT. As protein: CASSLGRETEAFF.